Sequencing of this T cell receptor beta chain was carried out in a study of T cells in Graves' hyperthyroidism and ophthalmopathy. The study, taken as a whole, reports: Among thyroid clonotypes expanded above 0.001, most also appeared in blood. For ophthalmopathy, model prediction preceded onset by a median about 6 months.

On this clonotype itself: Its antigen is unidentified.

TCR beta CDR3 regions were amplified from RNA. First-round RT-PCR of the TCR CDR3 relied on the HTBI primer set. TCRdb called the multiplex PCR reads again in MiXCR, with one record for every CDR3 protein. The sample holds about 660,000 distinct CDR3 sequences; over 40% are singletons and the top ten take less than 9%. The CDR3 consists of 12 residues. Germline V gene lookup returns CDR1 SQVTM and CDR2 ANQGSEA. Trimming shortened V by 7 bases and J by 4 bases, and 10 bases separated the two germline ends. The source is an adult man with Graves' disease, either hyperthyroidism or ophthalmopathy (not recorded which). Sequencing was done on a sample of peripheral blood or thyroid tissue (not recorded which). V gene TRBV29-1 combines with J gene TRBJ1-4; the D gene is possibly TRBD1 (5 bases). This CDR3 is CSGGDSNEKLFF. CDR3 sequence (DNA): TGCAGCGGGGGCGACAGTAATGAAAAACTGTTTTTT.